This TCR beta chain was recovered during a study of T cell repertoires in cytomegalovirus infection. About the study: An indication of both CMV infection and matching HLA type came from public TCR beta signatures.

This clonotype has a count of ten or more. TCRdb passed the reads through MiXCR, listing each CDR3 protein once. The repertoire holds 150,000 to 160,000 distinct CDR3 sequences, with around a quarter as singletons. Trimming took 1 base from V and 4 from J; bases not matched to a gene: 7. The CDR3 is made up of 16 amino acids. From germline, CDR1 is SGHTA and CDR2 FQGNSA. This receptor was identified in a human donor in good health (CMV status not recorded). Some clones in this sample may be carry-over from other donors' samples. The specimen was PBMCs. The V and J genes are TRBV7-2 and TRBJ1-1, with 9 bases identical to TRBD1. The CDR3 region is CASSLEQGARGTEAFF. The DNA for the CDR3 is TGTGCCAGCAGCTTAGAACAGGGGGCGCGGGGCACTGAAGCTTTCTTT.